These T cell receptor beta chains were read from a single sample in a study of blood T cell repertoires in COVID-19. Assay used: immunoSEQ multiplex PCR; TCRdb lists only in-frame clones, some missing. The sample consists of roughly 140,000 clones, around 89% of them appearing once. The specimen was peripheral blood. The receptors here all came from a human donor in a cohort sampled during active COVID-19. Both conserved end residues are part of each CDR3. Each record gives: V gene, J gene, CDR3 protein.

v_gene: TRBV9; j_gene: TRBJ1-1; CDR3aa: CASSPNLNTEAFF
v_gene: TRBV7-3; j_gene: TRBJ2-7; CDR3aa: CASSAQGGVSEQYF
v_gene: TRBV10-3; j_gene: TRBJ1-4; CDR3aa: CATAGGATTNEKLFF
v_gene: TRBV5-1; j_gene: TRBJ1-1; CDR3aa: CASSTGHTEAFF
v_gene: TRBV12-3/TRBV12-4; j_gene: TRBJ1-2; CDR3aa: CASSQTHNYGYTF
v_gene: TRBV6-2/TRBV6-3; j_gene: TRBJ1-1; CDR3aa: CASSYSPGTPRTEAFF
v_gene: TRBV12-3/TRBV12-4; j_gene: TRBJ1-3; CDR3aa: CASRGAVNTIYF
v_gene: TRBV4-2; j_gene: TRBJ2-7; CDR3aa: CASSQVVKTYEQYF
v_gene: TRBV2; j_gene: TRBJ1-2; CDR3aa: CASRTGTSTANYGYTF
v_gene: TRBV18; j_gene: TRBJ1-2; CDR3aa: CASSPRTGVRFNYGYTF
v_gene: TRBV19; j_gene: TRBJ2-2; CDR3aa: CASSRAGPLAPGELFF
v_gene: TRBV6-2/TRBV6-3; j_gene: TRBJ1-5; CDR3aa: CASSYVATGQGQPQHF
v_gene: TRBV27; j_gene: TRBJ1-2; CDR3aa: CASSSGLNNYGYTF
v_gene: TRBV29-1; j_gene: TRBJ2-3; CDR3aa: CSVVDSGARSDTQYF
v_gene: TRBV9; j_gene: TRBJ2-7; CDR3aa: CASSPQRGAYGYEQYF
v_gene: TRBV19; j_gene: TRBJ1-1; CDR3aa: CASSIRTEDTEAFF
v_gene: TRBV12-3/TRBV12-4; j_gene: TRBJ2-1; CDR3aa: CASSLGLEGFF
v_gene: TRBV5-4; j_gene: TRBJ2-1; CDR3aa: CASSLAASGVYNEQFF
v_gene: TRBV5-1; j_gene: TRBJ2-7; CDR3aa: CASNDGNGVGEQYF
v_gene: TRBV7-8; j_gene: TRBJ1-6; CDR3aa: CASSLDRVNNSPLHF
v_gene: TRBV5-8; j_gene: TRBJ1-5; CDR3aa: CASSLDWVPTTISNQPQHF
v_gene: TRBV6-2/TRBV6-3; j_gene: TRBJ2-5; CDR3aa: CASSYGGLFQETQYF
v_gene: TRBV6-5; j_gene: TRBJ2-1; CDR3aa: CASSYGTGGHNEQFF
v_gene: TRBV5-5; j_gene: TRBJ2-7; CDR3aa: CASSLAGGRLAAYEQYF
v_gene: TRBV19; j_gene: TRBJ2-2; CDR3aa: CASKVTGESTGELFF
v_gene: TRBV19; j_gene: TRBJ2-2; CDR3aa: CASSVEGLPGTGELFF
v_gene: TRBV5-6; j_gene: TRBJ2-7; CDR3aa: CASSSRQLSHLEQYF
v_gene: TRBV4-1; j_gene: TRBJ1-1; CDR3aa: CASSQEQGWNTEAFF
v_gene: TRBV12-3/TRBV12-4; j_gene: TRBJ2-7; CDR3aa: CASSLAGAHEQYF
v_gene: TRBV12-3/TRBV12-4; j_gene: TRBJ2-2; CDR3aa: CASILRNTGELFF
v_gene: TRBV6-5; j_gene: TRBJ1-1; CDR3aa: CASSFITGNTEAFF
v_gene: TRBV30; j_gene: TRBJ2-7; CDR3aa: CAWSPPPGRGGPNVSYYEQYF
v_gene: TRBV7-8; j_gene: TRBJ1-3; CDR3aa: CASGHRGRNTIYF
v_gene: TRBV4-1; j_gene: TRBJ1-2; CDR3aa: CASSPTGVANYGYTF
v_gene: TRBV18; j_gene: TRBJ2-7; CDR3aa: CASSPLTGGYEQYF
v_gene: TRBV3-1/TRBV3-2; j_gene: TRBJ2-3; CDR3aa: CASSKGRGGGTDTQYF
v_gene: TRBV2; j_gene: TRBJ2-5; CDR3aa: CASTGSSETEETQYF
v_gene: TRBV7-9; j_gene: TRBJ2-5; CDR3aa: CASSLAGGQGGETQYF
v_gene: TRBV7-2; j_gene: TRBJ2-2; CDR3aa: CASSPLLVGELFF
v_gene: TRBV21-1; j_gene: TRBJ1-2; CDR3aa: CASSTRDSIYGYTF
v_gene: TRBV6-5; j_gene: TRBJ2-1; CDR3aa: CASSRTGSNNEQFF
v_gene: TRBV29-1; j_gene: TRBJ2-1; CDR3aa: CSVVRGGRDNEQFF
v_gene: TRBV6-5; j_gene: TRBJ2-5; CDR3aa: CASSSRPRGNQETQYF
v_gene: TRBV29-1; j_gene: TRBJ2-3; CDR3aa: CSVDLDTQYF
v_gene: TRBV18; j_gene: TRBJ1-2; CDR3aa: CASSTSPVTGDDGYTF
v_gene: TRBV27; j_gene: TRBJ1-5; CDR3aa: CASSLGQFNQPQHF
v_gene: TRBV7-8; j_gene: TRBJ1-5; CDR3aa: CASSLDRVFNQPQHF